The rows below give T cell receptor beta chains drawn from one sample of a study of regulatory T cells in long-lasting Graves disease. TCRdb passed the multiplex PCR reads through MiXCR, listing each CDR3 protein once. The top ten clones hold less than 45% of a sample with fewer than 400,000 distinct CDR3 sequences, over 15% of them seen once. The sequenced sample was peripheral blood mononuclear cells (PBMCs), obtained at new diagnosis, from a patient treated with antithyroid drugs. These receptors all stem from a female donor with Graves disease. Each CDR3 is given with its conserved first and last residue. Fields, in order: D gene, J gene, clone size, V gene, CDR3 protein, CDR3 DNA. D genes are given only for firm matches. Clone size appears in some rows only: once, few, many, or a class for an expanded clone.

NA | TRBJ2-3 | NA | TRBV3-1 | CASSQVTDSPSTDTQYF | TGTGCCAGCAGCCAAGTGACTGATAGCCCAAGCACAGATACGCAGTATTTT
NA | TRBJ1-4 | many | TRBV19 | CASRITGSNEKLFF | TGTGCCAGTCGGATAACCGGGAGTAATGAAAAACTGTTTTTT
NA | TRBJ2-3 | many | TRBV28 | CASSSSKRVSDTQYF | TGTGCCAGCAGTTCGTCGAAGCGGGTCTCAGATACGCAGTATTTT
NA | TRBJ1-5 | many | TRBV2 | CASSRGEGNQPQHF | TGTGCCAGCAGTCGAGGGGAAGGCAATCAGCCCCAGCATTTT
TRBD1 | TRBJ1-2 | NA | TRBV3-1 | CASSYTGGYGYTF | TGTGCCAGCAGCTATACAGGGGGCTATGGCTACACCTTC
TRBD1 | TRBJ1-5 | NA | TRBV7-9 | CASSSDRGDNQPQHF | TGTGCCAGCAGCTCGGACAGGGGGGACAATCAGCCCCAGCATTTT
TRBD2 | TRBJ2-1 | NA | TRBV6-1 | CASTEPVAGLNEQFF | TGTGCCAGCACAGAGCCTGTAGCGGGTCTAAATGAGCAGTTCTTC
NA | TRBJ2-3 | many | TRBV6-1 | CASRPTRDLYTDTQYF | TGTGCCAGCAGGCCCACCCGGGACTTGTACACAGATACGCAGTATTTT
TRBD1 | TRBJ1-1 | many | TRBV29-1 | CSANNGGTGGTEAFF | TGCAGCGCCAATAATGGCGGGACAGGGGGGACTGAAGCTTTCTTT
TRBD1 | TRBJ1-4 | NA | TRBV7-9 | CASSLGTGVEKLFF | TGTGCCAGCAGCTTAGGGACAGGGGTTGAAAAACTGTTTTTT
NA | TRBJ2-5 | many | TRBV11-2 | CASSIRQETQYF | TGTGCCAGCAGCATACGACAAGAGACCCAGTACTTC
NA | TRBJ1-2 | many | TRBV12-3/TRBV12-4 | CASSRWDTPFYGYTF | TGTGCCAGCAGTAGATGGGACACCCCTTTCTATGGCTACACCTTC
TRBD1 | TRBJ2-3 | few | TRBV5-1 | CASSLIEGAPTDTQYF | TGCGCCAGCAGCTTAATAGAGGGGGCCCCCACAGATACGCAGTATTTT
NA | TRBJ2-2 | many | TRBV6-2/TRBV6-3 | CASTPTPKNTGELFF | TGTGCCAGCACACCTACACCCAAGAACACCGGGGAGCTGTTTTTT
TRBD1 | TRBJ1-2 | many | TRBV10-3 | CAISPSGTVHYGYTF | TGTGCCATCAGTCCCTCCGGGACAGTCCATTATGGCTACACCTTC
NA | TRBJ2-7 | NA | TRBV20-1 | CSASQDPQGLLYEQYF | TGCAGTGCTAGCCAGGACCCGCAAGGCCTATTGTACGAGCAGTACTTC
TRBD2 | TRBJ2-1 | NA | TRBV7-9 | CASSLRTSGGEQFF | TGTGCCAGCAGCCTCAGGACTAGCGGGGGGGAGCAGTTCTTC
NA | TRBJ1-1 | many | TRBV19 | CASSHVVGNTEAFF | TGTGCCAGTAGCCACGTCGTCGGGAATACTGAAGCTTTCTTT
NA | TRBJ2-5 | many | TRBV7-8 | CASSPGQGLIGKETQYF | TGTGCCAGCAGCCCCGGGCAGGGATTGATCGGCAAAGAGACCCAGTACTTC
NA | TRBJ1-1 | NA | TRBV7-9 | CASSSQAASPITEAFF | TGTGCCAGCAGCTCACAGGCCGCCAGCCCTATCACTGAAGCTTTCTTT
NA | TRBJ1-4 | many | TRBV12-3/TRBV12-4 | CASSPGRGLFF | TGTGCCAGCAGCCCAGGACGAGGTCTGTTTTTT
TRBD1 | TRBJ1-2 | many | TRBV4-1 | CASSQDERQGAVNGYTF | TGCGCCAGCAGCCAAGACGAACGACAGGGGGCTGTCAATGGCTACACCTTC
TRBD2 | TRBJ2-4 | NA | TRBV30 | CAWSIRGGDIQYF | TGTGCCTGGAGTATTAGGGGAGGGGACATTCAGTACTTC
NA | TRBJ2-7 | many | TRBV19 | CASSIGGDSYEQYF | TGTGCCAGTAGTATAGGGGGCGACAGTTACGAGCAGTACTTC
NA | TRBJ1-1 | many | TRBV19 | CASGDNSYTEAFF | TGTGCCAGCGGGGACAACTCTTACACTGAAGCTTTCTTT
TRBD1 | TRBJ2-5 | many | TRBV12-3/TRBV12-4 | CASSSTGTEKETQYF | TGTGCCAGCAGTTCAACCGGGACAGAAAAAGAGACCCAGTACTTC
NA | TRBJ2-4 | few | TRBV19 | CASSNTLHGELKNIQYF | TGTGCCAGTAGTAATACCCTACACGGAGAACTAAAAAACATTCAGTACTTC
NA | TRBJ2-3 | NA | TRBV7-9 | CASSPQGGARDTQYF | TGTGCCAGCAGCCCACAGGGAGGGGCGAGAGATACGCAGTATTTT
NA | TRBJ2-7 | many | TRBV11-2 | CASSLEGEVGSYEQYF | TGTGCCAGCAGCTTAGAGGGGGAGGTCGGTTCCTACGAGCAGTACTTC
NA | TRBJ1-1 | many | TRBV2 | CASKSDTEAFF | TGTGCCAGCAAGAGTGACACTGAAGCTTTCTTT
TRBD1 | TRBJ1-5 | many | TRBV20-1 | CSARRDRRTFNQPQHF | TGCAGTGCTAGACGGGACAGGAGGACCTTCAATCAGCCCCAGCATTTT
TRBD2 | TRBJ2-2 | NA | TRBV5-5 | CASSWASGSNTGELFF | TGTGCCAGCAGCTGGGCTAGCGGGAGCAACACCGGGGAGCTGTTTTTT
TRBD1 | TRBJ2-5 | many | TRBV2 | CASSPKLTEDRGLQETQYF | TGTGCCAGCAGCCCCAAACTGACTGAGGACAGGGGGCTACAAGAGACCCAGTACTTC
TRBD1 | TRBJ1-5 | few | TRBV10-2 | CASSWTGARQPQHF | TGCGCCAGCAGTTGGACAGGGGCTAGGCAGCCCCAGCATTTT
TRBD1 | TRBJ2-5 | many | TRBV19 | CASSTGALGGETQYF | TGTGCCAGTTCCACAGGGGCCCTGGGCGGAGAGACCCAGTACTTC
TRBD2 | TRBJ2-1 | NA | TRBV27 | CASSSVAGGPYNEQFF | TGTGCCAGCAGTTCCGTAGCGGGAGGGCCGTACAATGAGCAGTTCTTC
TRBD2 | TRBJ2-5 | NA | TRBV9 | CASQKGGTSGSETQYF | TGTGCCAGCCAGAAGGGAGGGACTAGCGGGAGTGAGACCCAGTACTTC
TRBD1 | TRBJ2-2 | many | TRBV18 | CASSPAGTGNTGELFF | TGTGCCAGCTCACCAGCCGGGACAGGCAACACCGGGGAGCTGTTTTTT
NA | TRBJ1-3 | many | TRBV6-1 | CASRGDPRSGNTIYF | TGTGCCAGCAGGGGCGACCCGCGCTCTGGAAACACCATATATTTT
TRBD2 | TRBJ2-7 | NA | TRBV6-1 | CASSPGLADTYEQYF | TGTGCCAGCAGCCCCGGACTAGCCGATACCTACGAGCAGTACTTC
TRBD2 | TRBJ2-2 | many | TRBV12-3/TRBV12-4 | CASSPLAGEVGGTGELFF | TGTGCCAGCAGTCCCCTAGCGGGAGAGGTCGGAGGGACCGGGGAGCTGTTTTTT
TRBD1 | TRBJ1-4 | many | TRBV7-2 | CASSLGTGGYEKLFF | TGTGCCAGCAGCCTTGGGACAGGGGGCTATGAAAAACTGTTTTTT
TRBD1 | TRBJ1-3 | NA | TRBV9 | CASSDGTVGNTMYF | TGTGCCAGCAGCGATGGGACAGTCGGAAACACCATGTATTTT
NA | TRBJ2-7 | few | TRBV6-5 | CASSFNPGIFYEQYF | TGTGCCAGCAGTTTCAACCCCGGGATATTCTACGAGCAGTACTTC
NA | TRBJ2-7 | many | TRBV7-9 | CASSYIYEQYF | TGTGCCAGCAGCTACATATACGAGCAGTACTTC
NA | TRBJ1-4 | NA | TRBV13 | CASSLGPRGGEKLFF | TGTGCCAGCAGCTTAGGCCCCCGGGGCGGTGAAAAACTGTTTTTT